Included here is one T cell receptor beta chain sequence, with context. Its antigen is still unknown. This entry comes from a study of OX40 agonist ivuxolimab in advanced cancers. Overall study results and limits: More expanded clones were found, on average, in CD8+ than in CD4+ T cells.

The CDR3 runs 13 residues. Per the germline V gene, CDR1 is MGHDK and CDR2 is SYGVNS. With 3 bases removed from V and 1 base from J, the gap between germline ends came to 6 bases. Clones were sequenced by immunoSEQ multiplex PCR, and TCRdb holds only the in-frame ones, with some missing. The sample carries tens of thousands of clones, roughly nine tenths recorded once. The specimen was CD4+ or CD8+ T cells sorted from blood, collected in a trial of the OX40 agonist ivuxolimab. The sequence was obtained from an adult with an advanced solid tumor such as melanoma, head and neck, liver or kidney cancer. V is TRBV25-1 and J is TRBJ1-1; D unresolved. The CDR3 here is CASSDTRNTEAFF. The CDR3 DNA reads as TGTGCCAGCAGTGATACGCGGAACACTGAAGCTTTCTTT. Full variable domain (outside the CDR3, taken from reference TRBV25-1 and TRBJ1-1): EADIYQTPRYLVIGTGKKITLECSQTMGHDKMYWYQQDPGMELHLIHYSYGVNSTEKGDLSSESTVSRIRTEHFPLTLESARPSHTSQYLCASSDTRNTEAFFGQGTRLTVV.